Below, 9 T cell receptor beta chains from the same sample are listed, as sequenced in a study of regulatory T cells in long-lasting Graves disease (dated by TCRdb to the early 2020s). Library generation was performed with multiplex PCR. TCRdb records Illumina HiSeq 4000 as the sequencer. TCR beta libraries were built with iRepertoire HTBI primers and Arm-PCR amplification of CDR3 regions. The public reads were reanalyzed by TCRdb: fastp trimming at Q25, MiXCR alignment, in-frame beta chains only. Each CDR3 protein gets just one entry, which takes the most common genes and DNA from the rows behind it. In this sample the table shows approximately 400,000 distinct CDR3 sequences, about 20% of which occur a single time. Around 26% of the sample is in the top ten clones. The time point label for this specimen denotes: persistent/refractory GD, antithyroid drugs over 5 years with positive TRAb. RNA was extracted from PBMCs in TRIzol for both TCR sequencing and RNA sequencing.

Sequencing was performed on peripheral blood mononuclear cells (PBMCs), taken when the disease was refractory, from a patient treated with antithyroid drugs. All receptors derive from a female donor with Graves disease.

The rearrangement uses TRBV6-2 or TRBV6-3 and TRBJ2-4; a weak D match, TRBD1 (6 bases). Trimming shortened V by 6 bases and J by 1 base, and 10 bases separated the two germline ends. Germline CDR1 reads MNHEY; CDR2 reads SVGEGT. The CDR3 loop spans 14 amino acids. This chain's CDR3 is CASRPGEAKNIQYF. CDR3 DNA sequence: TGTGCCAGCAGACCAGGGGAGGCCAAAAACATTCAGTACTTC.

This rearrangement joins TRBV29-1 to TRBJ2-7, with D possibly called TRBD1 or TRBD2 (6 bases each). V shed 5 bases and J shed 6 bases, with 17 bases lying between them. Germline V lookup: CDR1 SQVTM, CDR2 ANQGSEA. This CDR3 contains 13 residues. CDR3 coding DNA: TGCAGCGTTTGGTTTCCCGGGGGCCTCGAGCAGTACTTC. Its protein product is CSVWFPGGLEQYF.

This rearrangement joins TRBV3-1 to TRBJ1-2, with D perhaps matching TRBD1 (5 bases). V lost 0 bases and J lost 2, with 10 bases in between. Per the germline V gene, CDR1 is LGHDT and CDR2 is YNNKEL (reference sequence). CDR3 length: 15 amino acids. Here the CDR3 reads CASSQEGAQNYGYTF. Here the CDR3 DNA reads TGTGCCAGCAGCCAAGAAGGGGCGCAAAACTATGGCTACACCTTC.

This clonotype showed up many times. The rearrangement uses TRBV11-2 and TRBJ2-7; TRBD1 aligns across 9 bases. Germline-derived CDR1 and CDR2 are SGHAT and FQNNGV. The CDR3 runs to 15 residues. Trimming cost V 0 bases and J 4 bases; bases outside gene matches: 4. The CDR3, as DNA: TGTGCCAGCAGCTTAGAGGGACAGGGACTTTACGAGCAGTACTTC. This gives the protein CASSLEGQGLYEQYF.

In this sample, this clonotype turned up a few times. The rearrangement joins TRBV2 to TRBJ1-4; TRBD1 is a possible D gene (6 bases). The CDR3 is made up of 17 amino acids. Germline-derived CDR1 and CDR2 are SNHLY and FYNNEI. Deletions cut 6 bases from V and 4 bases from J, with 21 bases between. CDR3 nucleotide sequence: TGTGCCAGCAGGCCAGGGGTTCTCTACAAAGATAATGAAAAACTGTTTTTT. Translation gives CASRPGVLYKDNEKLFF.

This clonotype came up a few times. The V call is TRBV7-2, the J call TRBJ1-2; 9 bases are shared with TRBD1. Losses at the gene ends were 4 bases for V and 4 bases for J; bases not matched to a gene: 10. This CDR3 is 16 amino acids long. Germline CDR1 SGHTA, CDR2 FQGNSA. CDR3 residues: CASSYETGGLLYGYTF. CDR3 DNA: TGTGCCAGCAGCTACGAGACAGGGGGGCTACTCTATGGCTACACCTTC.

There are many counts of this clonotype. The chain combines TRBV5-1 with TRBJ2-7; 7 nucleotides agree with TRBD1. V was clipped by 0 bases and J by 5 bases; unmatched bases: 5. CDR1 SGHRS and CDR2 YFSETQ come from the germline V gene. The CDR3 consists of 14 residues. The CDR3 reads CASSLEPGGHEQYF. CDR3 DNA: TGCGCCAGCAGCTTGGAACCAGGGGGTCACGAGCAGTACTTC. The full variable domain, its missing parts supplied by reference TRBV5-1 and TRBJ2-7, is KAGVTQTPRYLIKTRGQQVTLSCSPISGHRSVSWYQQTPGQGLQFLFEYFSETQRNKGNFPGRFSGRQFSNSRSEMNVSTLELGDSALYLCASSLEPGGHEQYFGPGTRLTVT.

This clonotype has ten or more counts. This sequence joins TRBV11-2 and TRBJ2-5; 14 bases map to TRBD2. The CDR3 length is 17 residues. Per the germline V gene, CDR1 is SGHAT and CDR2 is FQNNGV. Trimming removed 5 bases from V and 5 bases from J; junction bases left unmatched: 10. The CDR3: CASSMRLAGGIQETQYF. In nucleotides, the CDR3 is TGTGCCAGCAGCATGAGACTAGCGGGAGGGATCCAGGAGACCCAGTACTTC. Full variable domain (remainder filled in from reference TRBV11-2 and TRBJ2-5): EAGVAQSPRYKIIEKRQSVAFWCNPISGHATLYWYQQILGQGPKLLIQFQNNGVVDDSQLPKDRFSAERLKGVDSTLKIQPAKLEDSAVYLCASSMRLAGGIQETQYFGPGTRLLVL.

Remarks on this clonotype: Here the CDR3 omits its conserved ending phenylalanine or tryptophan, so a read error is the likely source. The chain links TRBV3-1 to TRBJ1-2; 7 bases fit TRBD1. Germline loops: CDR1 LGHDT, CDR2 YNNKEL (reference sequence). CDR3 length: 15 amino acids. J gave up 4 bases and V 0 bases, and 5 bases lay outside the gene matches. CDR3 nucleotides: TGTGCCAGCAGCCAAGAAAGACAGGGTGGCTATGGCTACACCCTC. Protein: CASSQERQGGYGYTL.